The source of this T cell receptor beta chain is a study of T-cell memory formation after mild COVID-19. Germline V CDR1 and CDR2: KGHSH, LQKENI. This CDR3 region has 14 residues. The V gene lost 3 bases and the J gene lost 2 bases, with 11 bases spanning the gap. This clonotype was seen ten or more times. Its cognate antigen is unknown. Regarding the study as a whole: Whether second-wave clones peaking at day 37 were SARS-CoV-2 specific went unconfirmed.

TCRdb itself ran the 5' RACE reads through MiXCR, one entry per CDR3 protein. The sample comprises roughly 220,000 distinct CDR3 sequences, just over 9.5% of which are singletons, and about 3.8% rests with the top ten. The chain links TRBV18 to TRBJ2-7, with D possibly TRBD2 on 5 matching bases. This receptor was taken from a man between 18 and 29 years old who had mild COVID-19 (a few samples of this study predate the infection). Cell type and time point are not known. Sequencing input: PBMCs or a T cell subset sorted from them (not recorded which). The CDR3 coding sequence is TGTGCCAGCTCACCGAGGGCCGACCCCTACGAGCAGTACTTC. It codes for CASSPRADPYEQYF.